These T cell receptor beta chains were read from a single sample in a study of OX40 agonist ivuxolimab in advanced cancers. Measured with immunoSEQ multiplex PCR; TCRdb has only the in-frame clones, and not every one. The table includes roughly 60,000 clones, 90% to 95% detected once. The specimen was CD4+ or CD8+ T cells sorted from blood, collected in a trial of the OX40 agonist ivuxolimab. The receptors shown here come from an adult with an advanced solid tumor such as melanoma, head and neck, liver or kidney cancer. The CDR3 runs from the conserved cysteine through the conserved F or W. Fields, in order: D gene, J gene, V gene, clone size, CDR3 DNA, CDR3 protein. D genes are given only for firm matches. Only part of the rows carry a size: once, few, many, or a class if the clone is expanded.

d_gene: TRBD2
j_gene: TRBJ2-1
v_gene: TRBV5-6
abundance: .
CDR3nt: TGTGCCAGCAGCTTGGCCCTATCGACTAGCGGGAGGGGAGGTGAGCAGTTCTTC
CDR3aa: CASSLALSTSGRGGEQFF

d_gene: .
j_gene: TRBJ2-1
v_gene: TRBV7-3
abundance: .
CDR3nt: TGTGCCAGCAGTTTCACCGGGGGCGGGAACTACAATGAGCAGTTCTTC
CDR3aa: CASSFTGGGNYNEQFF

d_gene: TRBD1
j_gene: TRBJ1-5
v_gene: TRBV5-4
abundance: .
CDR3nt: TGTGCCAGCAGCGGCGGGACAGGGAACAATCAGCCCCAGCATTTT
CDR3aa: CASSGGTGNNQPQHF

d_gene: TRBD2
j_gene: TRBJ2-7
v_gene: TRBV27
abundance: .
CDR3nt: TGTGCCAGCAGTTCTAGCGGGGGGAGCTACGAGCAGTACTTC
CDR3aa: CASSSSGGSYEQYF

d_gene: .
j_gene: TRBJ2-2
v_gene: TRBV9
abundance: .
CDR3nt: TGTGCCAGCAGCGTTAGCGGAGCTAACACCGGGGAGCTGTTTTTT
CDR3aa: CASSVSGANTGELFF

d_gene: .
j_gene: TRBJ1-3
v_gene: TRBV7-6
abundance: .
CDR3nt: TGTGCCAGCAGCTCCGGGGGGGCCGACAACACCATATATTTT
CDR3aa: CASSSGGADNTIYF

d_gene: .
j_gene: TRBJ2-7
v_gene: TRBV7-9
abundance: .
CDR3nt: TGTGCCAGCACCTACCGTGACAGCTACGAGCAGTACTTC
CDR3aa: CASTYRDSYEQYF

d_gene: TRBD2
j_gene: TRBJ2-1
v_gene: TRBV7-9
abundance: .
CDR3nt: TGTGCCAGCAGATTTAGCGGGAGCGGCTACAATGAGCAGTTCTTC
CDR3aa: CASRFSGSGYNEQFF

d_gene: .
j_gene: TRBJ1-5
v_gene: TRBV28
abundance: .
CDR3nt: TGTGCCAGCAGCGATTTAGGGGACCTCCTCGGTCAGCCCCAGCATTTT
CDR3aa: CASSDLGDLLGQPQHF

d_gene: .
j_gene: TRBJ2-4
v_gene: TRBV9
abundance: .
CDR3nt: TGTGCCAGCAGCCCGTTTTGGGGGAGTTCGGCCAAAAACATTCAGTACTTC
CDR3aa: CASSPFWGSSAKNIQYF

d_gene: TRBD1
j_gene: TRBJ1-1
v_gene: TRBV18
abundance: .
CDR3nt: TGTGCCAGCTCACCACCGATACCTGTAAAGACAGGGGACCCTGAAGCTTTCTTT
CDR3aa: CASSPPIPVKTGDPEAFF

d_gene: TRBD2
j_gene: TRBJ2-1
v_gene: TRBV28
abundance: .
CDR3nt: TGTGCCAGCAGTTTGATGGGACTAGCGGGATTCTACAATGAGCAGTTCTTC
CDR3aa: CASSLMGLAGFYNEQFF

d_gene: TRBD1
j_gene: TRBJ2-7
v_gene: TRBV10-3
abundance: .
CDR3nt: TGTGCCTCGCAGGGGGACCACTACGAGCAGTACTTC
CDR3aa: CASQGDHYEQYF

d_gene: .
j_gene: TRBJ2-3
v_gene: TRBV7-2
abundance: .
CDR3nt: TGTGCCACGGGAAGGGGTTATAGCACAGATACGCAGTATTTT
CDR3aa: CATGRGYSTDTQYF

d_gene: .
j_gene: TRBJ2-1
v_gene: TRBV6-4
abundance: .
CDR3nt: TGTGCCAGCAGTGACTCGAAGAGGGGCGGGTTATCCTACAATGAGCAGTTCTTC
CDR3aa: CASSDSKRGGLSYNEQFF

d_gene: .
j_gene: TRBJ1-1
v_gene: TRBV27
abundance: .
CDR3nt: TGTGCCAGCAGTAGAGGGGGGTATACTGAAGCTTTCTTT
CDR3aa: CASSRGGYTEAFF

d_gene: .
j_gene: TRBJ2-1
v_gene: TRBV5-1
abundance: .
CDR3nt: TGCGCCAGCAGCCAAAAACAGGGTCCCCCGTACAATGAGCAGTTCTTC
CDR3aa: CASSQKQGPPYNEQFF

d_gene: .
j_gene: TRBJ2-3
v_gene: TRBV4-1
abundance: .
CDR3nt: TGCGCCAGCAGCCAAGATCCCCCCTCGGATTACGCGGGGTCCACAGATACGCAGTATTTT
CDR3aa: CASSQDPPSDYAGSTDTQYF

d_gene: .
j_gene: TRBJ2-5
v_gene: TRBV7-2
abundance: .
CDR3nt: TGTGCCAGCAGCTTAGGGGCCAGGTGGTCGGAGACCCAGTACTTC
CDR3aa: CASSLGARWSETQYF

d_gene: .
j_gene: TRBJ2-3
v_gene: TRBV12-5
abundance: .
CDR3nt: TGTGCTAGTGGTTTGTTTACAGATACGCAGTATTTT
CDR3aa: CASGLFTDTQYF

d_gene: .
j_gene: TRBJ1-1
v_gene: TRBV25-1
abundance: .
CDR3nt: TGTGCCAGCAGTGAATCTGGCCCCAGGACGGTGAACACTGAAGCTTTCTTT
CDR3aa: CASSESGPRTVNTEAFF

d_gene: .
j_gene: TRBJ2-3
v_gene: TRBV27
abundance: .
CDR3nt: TGTGCCAGCAGATTGGGGGTTTCCACAGATACGCAGTATTTT
CDR3aa: CASRLGVSTDTQYF

d_gene: TRBD1
j_gene: TRBJ2-3
v_gene: TRBV7-9
abundance: .
CDR3nt: TGTGCCAGCAGCCCACGGACAGGGAGCACAGATACGCAGTATTTT
CDR3aa: CASSPRTGSTDTQYF

d_gene: TRBD1
j_gene: TRBJ1-2
v_gene: TRBV6-6
abundance: .
CDR3nt: TGTGCCAGCAGCCAGATTAAAGCCGGGACAGATGGCTACACCTTC
CDR3aa: CASSQIKAGTDGYTF

d_gene: .
j_gene: TRBJ2-7
v_gene: TRBV25-1
abundance: .
CDR3nt: TGTGCCAGCAGTGAATTCGGAACAGGGATGCCCTACGAGCAGTACTTC
CDR3aa: CASSEFGTGMPYEQYF

d_gene: .
j_gene: TRBJ2-2
v_gene: TRBV15
abundance: .
CDR3nt: TGTGCCACCAACTCGGGCTTAGGCGGGGAGCTGTTTTTT
CDR3aa: CATNSGLGGELFF

d_gene: .
j_gene: TRBJ2-5
v_gene: TRBV9
abundance: .
CDR3nt: TGTGCCAGCAGCGTAGAAAGCGGTCGAGAGACCCAGTACTTC
CDR3aa: CASSVESGRETQYF

d_gene: .
j_gene: TRBJ1-5
v_gene: TRBV4-3
abundance: once
CDR3nt: TGCGCCAGCAGCCAAGATCGGGTCGGCTCAAAGCCCCAGCATTTT
CDR3aa: CASSQDRVGSKPQHF

d_gene: .
j_gene: TRBJ2-3
v_gene: TRBV7-8
abundance: .
CDR3nt: TGTGCCAGCAGCCCAAGACCCCCGATGACGCAGTATTTT
CDR3aa: CASSPRPPMTQYF

d_gene: .
j_gene: TRBJ2-1
v_gene: TRBV9
abundance: .
CDR3nt: TGTGCCAGCAGCGTAGGATCCTACAATGAGCAGTTCTTC
CDR3aa: CASSVGSYNEQFF

d_gene: .
j_gene: TRBJ1-1
v_gene: TRBV29-1
abundance: few
CDR3nt: TGCAGCGTTGAAGCTCCTACAGGGATTGAAGCTTTCTTT
CDR3aa: CSVEAPTGIEAFF

d_gene: .
j_gene: TRBJ2-2
v_gene: TRBV15
abundance: .
CDR3nt: TGTGCCACCACCATCACCGGGGAGCTGTTTTTT
CDR3aa: CATTITGELFF

d_gene: TRBD1
j_gene: TRBJ2-3
v_gene: TRBV18
abundance: .
CDR3nt: TGTGCCAGCTCACCACTGGGACAGGGGCCCACAGATACGCAGTATTTT
CDR3aa: CASSPLGQGPTDTQYF

d_gene: TRBD2
j_gene: TRBJ2-7
v_gene: TRBV2
abundance: .
CDR3nt: TGTGCCAGCAGTGAGGCGGCGGGGGAAACCTACTACGAGCAGTACTTC
CDR3aa: CASSEAAGETYYEQYF

d_gene: TRBD1
j_gene: TRBJ2-7
v_gene: TRBV6-1
abundance: .
CDR3nt: TGTGCCAGCAGTGAAGAGACAGGGGCCTACGAGCAGTACTTC
CDR3aa: CASSEETGAYEQYF

d_gene: .
j_gene: TRBJ2-1
v_gene: TRBV27
abundance: .
CDR3nt: TGTGCCAGCAGGACAGCCCCTACGGGCGAGCAGTTCTTC
CDR3aa: CASRTAPTGEQFF

d_gene: .
j_gene: TRBJ2-7
v_gene: TRBV7-9
abundance: .
CDR3nt: TGTGCCAGCAGCTTAGTGGGCAGGGCCCACGAGCAGTACTTC
CDR3aa: CASSLVGRAHEQYF

d_gene: .
j_gene: TRBJ2-1
v_gene: TRBV4-1
abundance: once
CDR3nt: TGCGCCAGCAGCTCAGGCACGAGAGGGTTCTTC
CDR3aa: CASSSGTRGFF

d_gene: TRBD2
j_gene: TRBJ2-2
v_gene: TRBV2
abundance: .
CDR3nt: TGTGCCAGCACCCGGACTAGCGGGAGGCTCGGCACCGGGGAGCTGTTTTTT
CDR3aa: CASTRTSGRLGTGELFF

d_gene: .
j_gene: TRBJ2-7
v_gene: TRBV28
abundance: .
CDR3nt: TGTGCCAGCGTTAATAGCGGAGCCTACGAGCAGTACTTC
CDR3aa: CASVNSGAYEQYF

d_gene: TRBD2
j_gene: TRBJ2-7
v_gene: TRBV5-4
abundance: .
CDR3nt: TGTGCCAGCAGCTTGAGACTAGCGGGAGTCTACGAGCAGTACTTC
CDR3aa: CASSLRLAGVYEQYF

d_gene: .
j_gene: TRBJ2-2
v_gene: TRBV21-1
abundance: once
CDR3nt: TGTGCCAGCAGCGCCAAAAATGGACTAGCGGGGAACACCGGGGAGCTGTTTTTT
CDR3aa: CASSAKNGLAGNTGELFF

d_gene: TRBD2
j_gene: TRBJ2-1
v_gene: TRBV6-5
abundance: .
CDR3nt: TGTGCCAGCAGTTCCACGTGGGGAGGGCCACGAAATGAGCAGTTCTTC
CDR3aa: CASSSTWGGPRNEQFF

d_gene: .
j_gene: TRBJ2-7
v_gene: TRBV5-5
abundance: .
CDR3nt: TGTGCCAGCAGCTTCGGGGGGCCCTACGAGCAGTACTTC
CDR3aa: CASSFGGPYEQYF

d_gene: TRBD2
j_gene: TRBJ2-1
v_gene: TRBV9
abundance: .
CDR3nt: TGTGCCAGCAGTGACGGGAGGGCCCCCTACAATGAGCAGTTCTTC
CDR3aa: CASSDGRAPYNEQFF

d_gene: TRBD2
j_gene: TRBJ2-7
v_gene: TRBV4-3
abundance: .
CDR3nt: TGCGCCAGCAGCAAACTTTCGGGGACTAGCGGGAGGGCCTACGAGCAGTACTTC
CDR3aa: CASSKLSGTSGRAYEQYF

d_gene: .
j_gene: TRBJ1-1
v_gene: TRBV9
abundance: .
CDR3nt: TGTGCCAGCAGACCAGCGGGGGGCCCGGGCACTGAAGCTTTCTTT
CDR3aa: CASRPAGGPGTEAFF

d_gene: .
j_gene: TRBJ1-5
v_gene: TRBV28
abundance: .
CDR3nt: TGTGCCAGCAGTCGCCCCGGGGTACCCAATCAGCCCCAGCATTTT
CDR3aa: CASSRPGVPNQPQHF

d_gene: .
j_gene: TRBJ1-2
v_gene: TRBV6-5
abundance: .
CDR3nt: TGTGCCAGCATTATGACGACGGGAAGAAACTATGGCTACACCTTC
CDR3aa: CASIMTTGRNYGYTF

d_gene: TRBD2
j_gene: TRBJ2-1
v_gene: TRBV27
abundance: .
CDR3nt: TGTGCCAGCTCAGCGGGGCTAACGCCCTACAATGAGCAGTTCTTC
CDR3aa: CASSAGLTPYNEQFF